These 8 T cell receptor beta chains were all obtained from the same sample, sequenced in a study of response to subunit inactivated influenza vaccine. In TCRdb, the RT-PCR reads were re-called with MiXCR into one record per CDR3 protein. The table has about 520,000 distinct CDR3 sequences, under 8.5% seen once. The source material was PBMCs from blood, sampled less than 25 months after vaccination. Source of these receptors: a man aged 45 to 75 who received an inactivated influenza vaccine.

The chain joins TRBV11-2 to TRBJ2-1; TRBD1 or TRBD2 may be the D gene (5 bases each). V lost 1 base to trimming and J lost 6 bases, with 22 bases between them. The CDR3 sequence is 18 residues long. CDR1 and CDR2 from the germline V gene are SGHAT and FQNNGV. The CDR3 nucleotides are TGTGCCAGCAGCTTAGTTGTAGAACGGGGCGCGCCGTTCAATGAGCAGTTCTTC. This translates into CASSLVVERGAPFNEQFF.

Only a few counts were recorded for this clonotype. The chain combines TRBV2 with TRBJ2-1; 8 nucleotides match TRBD2. The germline CDR1 and CDR2 sequences are SNHLY and FYNNEI. The CDR3 extends over 13 amino acids. V was clipped by 7 bases and J by 15 bases; unmatched bases: 14. CDR3 bases: TGTGCCAGCACCAGCGGGAGTAGGGTGGTCGGGTTCTTC. Its protein product is CASTSGSRVVGFF. The whole variable domain, remainder taken from reference TRBV2 and TRBJ2-1, is EPEVTQTPSHQVTQMGQEVILRCVPISNHLYFYWYRQILGQKVEFLVSFYNNEISEKSEIFDDQFSVERPDGSNFTLKIRSTKLEDSAMYFCASTSGSRVVGFFGPGTRLTVL.

Notes on this clonotype: Here the CDR3 omits its conserved ending phenylalanine or tryptophan, so a read error is the likely source. The chain joins TRBV6-1 to TRBJ2-3; TRBD2 matches at 13 bases. V gave up 6 bases and J gave up 4 bases; unmatched junction bases: 7. Germline lookup yields CDR1 MNHNS and CDR2 SASEGT. The length of the CDR3 is 16 residues. CDR3 in DNA: TGTGCCAGCAGCCGAGGACTAGCGGGAGTGGCAGATACGCAGTATTCT. This sequence encodes CASSRGLAGVADTQYS.

This clonotype was seen at least ten times. This chain joins TRBV20-1 and TRBJ2-1; D remains ambiguous. V lost 2 bases and J lost 0, with 8 bases in between. This CDR3 spans 14 amino acids. The germline V gene encodes CDR1 DFQATT and CDR2 SNEGSKA (reference sequence). CDR3 coding DNA: TGCAGTGCTAGACCGAGGAGCTCCTACAATGAGCAGTTCTTC. It specifies CSARPRSSYNEQFF.

This clonotype was counted between two and nine times. The chain recombines TRBV6-5 with TRBJ2-3; TRBD1 might be the D (5 bases). Germline values: CDR1 MNHEY, CDR2 SVGAGI. This CDR3 is built from 15 residues. Between the trimmed V and J ends, which lost 2 bases and 1 base, there was a span of 10 bases. CDR3 sequence (DNA): TGTGCCAGCAGTTACAGTCAGGGTCGCACAGATACGCAGTATTTT. Its protein is CASSYSQGRTDTQYF.

This clonotype was seen at least ten times. The gene calls are TRBV27 and TRBJ2-4; the match to TRBD1 covers 9 bases. The junction had 18 bases not matched to a gene; V was cut back by 5 bases and J by 1 base. This CDR3 has 20 amino acids. CDR1 MNHEY and CDR2 SMNVEV come from the germline V gene (reference sequence). CDR3 sequence: CASSNYRGRTTISAKNIQYF. For the CDR3, the DNA is TGTGCCAGCAGTAACTACAGGGGGCGAACAACGATCTCGGCCAAAAACATTCAGTACTTC.

The chain combines TRBV5-1 with TRBJ1-2; 12 bases match TRBD1. Germline values: CDR1 SGHRS, CDR2 YFSETQ. J gave up 8 bases and V 0 bases, and 5 bases lay outside the gene matches. There are 15 residues in the CDR3. CDR3 protein: CASSLDGTGGGGYTF. Written as DNA, the CDR3 is TGCGCCAGCAGCTTGGACGGGACAGGGGGCGGCGGCTACACCTTC. Based on the CDR3 plus reference TRBV5-1 and TRBJ1-2, the full variable domain is KAGVTQTPRYLIKTRGQQVTLSCSPISGHRSVSWYQQTPGQGLQFLFEYFSETQRNKGNFPGRFSGRQFSNSRSEMNVSTLELGDSALYLCASSLDGTGGGGYTFGSGTRLTVV.

This clonotype appeared many times. This chain uses TRBV11-3 with TRBJ2-1, with 11 bases fitting TRBD2. Trimming removed 1 base from V and 1 base from J; junction bases left unmatched: 3. This CDR3 region has 17 residues. Germline CDR1 and CDR2: SGHNT and YENEEA. CDR3 amino acids: CASSLGPSGGSYNEQFF. Written as DNA, the CDR3 is TGTGCCAGCAGCTTAGGTCCTAGCGGGGGGTCCTACAATGAGCAGTTCTTC. Based on the CDR3 plus reference TRBV11-3 and TRBJ2-1, the full variable domain is EAGVVQSPRYKIIEKKQPVAFWCNPISGHNTLYWYLQNLGQGPELLIRYENEEAVDDSQLPKDRFSAERLKGVDSTLKIQPAELGDSAVYLCASSLGPSGGSYNEQFFGPGTRLTVL.